What follows describes a single T cell receptor beta chain. This sample was included in a study of blood T cell repertoires in COVID-19. Whole-study context: Recovered status applied to Cohort 3 donors who had two consecutive negative PCRs. It also applied to those with clearance or with symptom resolution. The United States, Italy and Spain were the sources of the acute and convalescent COVID-19 samples.

As handled by the study authors: For nucleated cells, counts were estimated from reference gene primer amplification. Generated by immunoSEQ multiplex PCR, the TCRdb table keeps only in-frame clones and is missing some. V and J calls and clone size follow that table, whereas D and trimming were derived from the DNA. The sample includes more than 200,000 clones, around 87% of them seen just once. With 2 bases clipped from V and 6 bases from J, the junction kept 5 bases outside the gene matches. The CDR3 covers 15 residues. Germline values: CDR1 SGHTA, CDR2 FQGTGA. The sequencing sample was made of PBMCs or T cells enriched from blood (not recorded which). The chain combines TRBV7-3 with TRBJ2-7; 12 bases match TRBD1. This TCR was sampled from a man in his thirties or forties in a cohort exposed to, infected with or recovered from COVID-19 (not recorded which). The CDR3 loop reads CASSLGTGGRGEQYF. CDR3 nucleotides: TGTGCCAGCAGCTTAGGGACAGGGGGCCGGGGCGAGCAGTACTTC.